What follows are 18 T cell receptor beta chains derived from one specimen sequenced in a study of cytomegalovirus exposure and HLA in healthy donors. Researchers ran the PCR with 60 Vbeta and 13 Jbeta primers. Data came from immunoSEQ multiplex PCR; TCRdb stores just in-frame clones and leaves some out. The data contain roughly 160,000 clones, 80% of them singletons. Sequences were obtained from PBMCs. The receptors shown here come from a man aged 18 to 29 in good health and CMV-seropositive.

This clone was seen a single time. The rearrangement joins TRBV5-5 to TRBJ2-7; 9 bases are shared with TRBD1. J was trimmed by 1 base and V by 6 bases; bases with no gene match: 5. Germline V gives CDR1 SGHKS, CDR2 YYEKEE (reference sequence). The CDR3 runs to 14 residues. Here the CDR3 DNA reads TGTGCCAGCAAACCGACAGGGGGGTCCTACGAGCAGTACTTC. This encodes CASKPTGGSYEQYF.

The chain combines TRBV10-3 with TRBJ2-6; 9 positions match TRBD1. The germline V gene encodes CDR1 ENHRY and CDR2 SYGVKD. V shed 7 bases, J shed 5 bases, and the junction held 3 bases outside the gene matches. This CDR3 contains 14 residues. This CDR3 reads CAINGQGRANVLTF. CDR3 bases: TGTGCCATCAACGGACAGGGGAGGGCCAACGTCCTGACTTTC.

This clone appeared a single time. V usage is TRBV4-3 and J usage is TRBJ1-1; tentatively, D is TRBD1 (6 bases). The CDR3 is made up of 14 amino acids. Trimming took 0 bases from V and 1 from J, leaving 6 bases between them. Germline CDR1 and CDR2: LGHNA and YSLEER. CDR3 DNA sequence: TGCGCCAGCAGCCAAGAGGGGGCGAACACTGAAGCTTTCTTT. It codes for CASSQEGANTEAFF.

V gene TRBV4-2 combines with J gene TRBJ2-1; 9 bases fit TRBD2. The CDR3 is made up of 17 amino acids. V trimming: 2 bases; J trimming: 3 bases; junction bases outside the gene matches: 8. Per the germline V gene, CDR1 is LGHNA and CDR2 is YNFKEQ. The CDR3 region has the DNA TGTGCCAGCAGCCAAAGCCGACTAGCGGCACACTACAATGAGCAGTTCTTC. Translated: CASSQSRLAAHYNEQFF.

V and J are TRBV7-9 and TRBJ2-1; 10 bases map to TRBD2. Germline CDR1 is SEHNR and CDR2 is FQNEAQ (reference sequence). This CDR3 contains 14 residues. The V and J ends lost 5 bases and 4 bases, in that order; junction bases with no gene match: 2. In DNA, the CDR3 is TGTGCCAGCAGCGAACTAGCGGGGTACAATGAGCAGTTCTTC. This translates into CASSELAGYNEQFF.

Note on this clone: This same CDR3 is encoded by further DNA sequences in the sample. The genes are TRBV5-6 and TRBJ2-5; TRBD2 agrees at 8 bases. Trimming cost V 2 bases and J 10 bases; bases outside gene matches: 16. CDR3 length: 16 amino acids. Germline assignment: CDR1 SGHDT and CDR2 YYEEEE. The CDR3 spells CASSLLLSSGGSGQYF. CDR3 nucleotide sequence: TGTGCCAGCAGCTTACTTCTTTCCAGCGGGGGATCAGGCCAGTACTTC.

The chain employs TRBV7-8 and TRBJ1-1; D might be TRBD1 (6 bases). This CDR3 is built from 14 residues. Germline CDR1 SGHVS, CDR2 FQNEAQ. Trimming stripped 8 bases from V and 2 bases from J, with 15 bases between. CDR3 region: CASSVGQKNTEAFF. DNA for the CDR3: TGTGCCAGCTCCGTAGGACAGAAAAACACTGAAGCTTTCTTT.

The chain employs TRBV5-4 and TRBJ1-3; D ambiguous. There are 13 residues in the CDR3. Germline V gene sequence: CDR1 SGHNT, CDR2 YYREEE (reference sequence). Trimming stripped 1 base from V and 8 bases from J, with 10 bases between. In DNA form, the CDR3 reads TGTGCCAGCAGCTTGAGTGACACGGACACCATATATTTT. This codes for CASSLSDTDTIYF.

CDR3 protein: CASSGTLATLNEQFF. CDR3 nucleotides: TGTGCCAGTAGTGGGACACTTGCTACCCTCAATGAGCAGTTCTTC. The chain employs TRBV19 and TRBJ2-1, with D tentatively TRBD1 (6 bases). The V gene lost 5 bases and the J gene lost 6 bases, with 17 bases spanning the gap. Germline V gene data show CDR1 as LNHDA and CDR2 as SQIVND (reference sequence). The CDR3 extends over 15 amino acids. Using reference TRBV19 and TRBJ2-1 for the parts outside the CDR3, the full variable domain is DGGITQSPKYLFRKEGQNVTLSCEQNLNHDAMYWYRQDPGQGLRLIYYSQIVNDFQKGDIAEGYSVSREKKESFPLTVTSAQKNPTAFYLCASSGTLATLNEQFFGPGTRLTVL.

This sequence joins TRBV6-5 and TRBJ2-5; TRBD1 is a possible D gene (6 bases). In germline, CDR1 is MNHEY, CDR2 SVGAGI. Trimming shortened V by 5 bases and J by 2 bases, and 12 bases separated the two germline ends. This CDR3 comprises 14 residues. The CDR3: CASSKRGQQETQYF. The CDR3 DNA is TGTGCCAGCAGTAAACGGGGACAACAAGAGACCCAGTACTTC.

This clone has just one count. The gene calls are TRBV14 and TRBJ2-7, with 8 bases lining up with TRBD1. V lost 2 bases, J lost 6 bases, and 6 bases stayed unmatched. The CDR3 contains 14 residues. Germline values: CDR1 SGHDN, CDR2 FVKESK. The CDR3 DNA follows: TGTGCCAGCAGCCAAAACAGGGGGGTGGGCGAGCAGTACTTC. Translating gives CASSQNRGVGEQYF. The whole variable domain, filled in from reference TRBV14 and TRBJ2-7, reads EAGVTQFPSHSVIEKGQTVTLRCDPISGHDNLYWYRRVMGKEIKFLLHFVKESKQDESGMPNNRFLAERTGGTYSTLKVQPAELEDSGVYFCASSQNRGVGEQYFGPGTRLTVT.

This clone was recorded a few times. The chain employs TRBV2 and TRBJ1-1; a weak D match, TRBD1 (6 bases). Between the trimmed V and J ends, which lost 7 bases and 5 bases, there was a span of 17 bases. Germline V lookup: CDR1 SNHLY, CDR2 FYNNEI. There are 14 residues in the CDR3. The CDR3 sequence: CASTPWGGLTEAFF. The CDR3 DNA reads as TGTGCCAGCACCCCTTGGGGGGGGCTGACTGAAGCTTTCTTT.

The gene calls are TRBV5-4 and TRBJ2-1; the D gene is possibly TRBD2 (6 bases). Germline-derived CDR1 and CDR2 are SGHNT and YYREEE (reference sequence). V lost 4 bases and J lost 10, with 18 bases in between. The CDR3 length is 14 residues. In nucleotides, the CDR3 is TGTGCCAGCAGCCCCGGGGGAGATCGGGCAGAGCAGTTCTTC. It yields the protein CASSPGGDRAEQFF.

The chain combines TRBV30 with TRBJ2-7; D might be TRBD2 (7 bases). V dropped 8 bases and J dropped 0 bases, with 23 bases sitting between them. Germline CDR1 is GTSNPN and CDR2 is SVGIG (reference sequence). The CDR3 covers 16 residues. CDR3 nucleotides: TGTGCCCGGACGGGGGGCGGACACTCCAGCTCCTACGAGCAGTACTTC. Amino acids: CARTGGGHSSSYEQYF.

The chain couples TRBV30 to TRBJ1-5, with 9 nucleotides matching TRBD1. This CDR3 is 12 amino acids long. Germline V gene lookup returns CDR1 GTSNPN and CDR2 SVGIG (reference sequence). The J segment lost 7 bases and the V segment lost 5 bases, leaving 3 bases of the junction unmatched. The CDR3 nucleotides are TGTGCCTGGGGGACAGGGCACCAGCCCCAGCATTTT. It yields the protein CAWGTGHQPQHF.

The CDR3 protein is CASSRARDQETQYF. Written as DNA, the CDR3 is TGTGCCAGTAGTAGGGCCAGAGACCAAGAGACCCAGTACTTC. V gene TRBV19 combines with J gene TRBJ2-5; no clear D. Germline-derived CDR1 and CDR2 are LNHDA and SQIVND (reference sequence). Trimming removed 4 bases at V and 0 bases at J, with 9 bases between. The CDR3 covers 14 residues.

This clone has a handful of counts. The rearrangement links TRBV11-2 to TRBJ2-3; D may be TRBD2 (6 bases). V was clipped by 5 bases and J by 0 bases, with 12 bases between them. The CDR3 covers 15 residues. Germline loops: CDR1 SGHAT, CDR2 FQNNGV. CDR3 sequence reads: CASSLLAPSTDTQYF. The CDR3 region has the DNA TGTGCCAGCAGCCTTCTAGCGCCTAGCACAGATACGCAGTATTTT. Full variable domain (missing parts from reference TRBV11-2 and TRBJ2-3): EAGVAQSPRYKIIEKRQSVAFWCNPISGHATLYWYQQILGQGPKLLIQFQNNGVVDDSQLPKDRFSAERLKGVDSTLKIQPAKLEDSAVYLCASSLLAPSTDTQYFGPGTRLTVL.

The CDR3 loop is CATSTLLAGAMAGELFF. The CDR3 region has the DNA TGTGCCACCAGCACCCTGCTAGCGGGAGCAATGGCCGGGGAGCTGTTTTTT. The rearrangement uses TRBV15 and TRBJ2-2, with 10 bases identical to TRBD2. After removal of 4 bases from V and 6 bases from J, the junction contained 11 bases not matched to a gene. This CDR3 has 17 residues. The germline CDR1 and CDR2 sequences are LNHNV and YYDKDF (reference sequence). Based on the CDR3 plus reference TRBV15 and TRBJ2-2, the full variable domain is DAMVIQNPRYQVTQFGKPVTLSCSQTLNHNVMYWYQQKSSQAPKLLFHYYDKDFNNEADTPDNFQSRRPNTSFCFLDIRSPGLGDTAMYLCATSTLLAGAMAGELFFGEGSRLTVL.